This entry lists 3 T cell receptor beta chains sequenced from one sample in a study of T-cell reconstitution after alpha-beta-depleted transplantation in children. Unique molecular identifiers were incorporated into the prepared TCRbeta library. TCRdb ran MiXCR on the PCR reads and lists one entry per CDR3 protein. The data hold over 150,000 distinct CDR3 sequences, with approximately 10% observed a single time. The sequencing used PBMCs, collected before TCRalphabeta/CD19-depleted stem cell transplant. Receptor source: a boy aged 2 to 10 with acute myeloid leukemia, due to receive a stem cell transplant.

As regards this clonotype: Possible read error: a much larger clone is one base away. J is TRBJ2-3 and V is TRBV4-1; a possible D gene is TRBD1 (5 bases). This CDR3 is 16 amino acids long. Germline CDR1 MGHRA, CDR2 YSYEKL. The CDR3 region has the DNA TGCGCCAGCAGCCGCCCGAAAGGGGTCGGCACAGATACGCCGTATTTT. It specifies CASSRPKGVGTDTPYF.

This clonotype was observed at least ten times. The V call is TRBV5-6, the J call TRBJ2-7, with 7 bases identical to TRBD2. Germline V CDR1 and CDR2: SGHDT, YYEEEE. J gave up 0 bases and V 0 bases, and 6 bases lay outside the gene matches. The CDR3 is 16 residues long. The CDR3 is CASSLASRGSSYEQYF. The CDR3 region has the DNA TGTGCCAGCAGCTTGGCCTCGCGCGGGAGCTCCTACGAGCAGTACTTC.

The V call is TRBV4-2, the J call TRBJ2-1, with D unclear. The germline V gene has CDR1 LGHNA and CDR2 YNFKEQ. CDR3 length: 15 residues. With 4 bases removed from V and 9 bases from J, the gap between germline ends came to 19 bases. Written as DNA, the CDR3 is TGTGCCAGCAGCCCTAGGCACCTCTTCTGCCGTGAGCAGTTCTTC. Protein sequence: CASSPRHLFCREQFF.